Detailed here is one TCR beta chain. What it binds is not known. The data were taken from a study of cytomegalovirus exposure and HLA in healthy donors. Turning to the study itself: Previous work identified roughly 120 million unique TCR beta sequences from 200 million or so T cells. Genotyping of more than 300 donors showed that about 79% belonged to the Caucasian-associated ancestry cluster. Study-wide findings and caveats: In a later analysis, HLA-associated TCR beta chains were more clonally expanded than equally common others. The authors excluded some V segments, including TRBV6-2 and TRBV6-3, as indistinguishable.

Amplification used 60 Vbeta primers and 13 Jbeta primers. Repertoires were generated with immunoSEQ multiplex PCR, while TCRdb's copy carries only in-frame clones and drops some. The sample yields about 120,000 clones, 55% to 75% seen once. The CDR3 runs to 18 residues. After removal of 4 bases from V and 3 bases from J, the junction contained 14 bases not matched to a gene. Germline V lookup: CDR1 ENHRY, CDR2 SYGVKD. Source material: PBMCs. This chain connects TRBV10-3 to TRBJ2-1; 8 bases fit TRBD1. The TCR was taken from a man aged 30 to 39 in good health and CMV-seropositive. The CDR3 spells CAISGRPGTGLDYNEQFF. The CDR3 bases are TGTGCCATCAGTGGTAGGCCCGGGACAGGACTTGACTACAATGAGCAGTTCTTC.